These 7 T cell receptor beta chains were sequenced from one sample in a study of cytomegalovirus exposure and HLA in healthy donors. Both 60 Vbeta primers and 13 Jbeta primers went into the PCR. Sequencing used immunoSEQ multiplex PCR; TCRdb keeps in-frame clones, though not all of them. The repertoire holds 95,000 to 100,000 clones, with more than 80% as singletons. Sequenced sample: PBMCs. The receptors were gathered from a man aged 25 to 45 in good health and CMV-seronegative.

V gene TRBV6-1 combines with J gene TRBJ1-1; D perhaps matches TRBD1 (6 bases). Germline V gene data show CDR1 as MNHNS and CDR2 as SASEGT. V was clipped by 8 bases and J by 1 base, with 8 bases between them. The CDR3 runs to 12 residues. The CDR3 DNA follows: TGTGCCAGCCAACAGGGGAACACTGAAGCTTTCTTT. Amino acids: CASQQGNTEAFF.

The genes are TRBV7-2 and TRBJ2-1; 8 bases align to TRBD1. With V trimmed by 6 bases and J by 2 bases, 6 bases remained unmatched. Per germline, CDR1 SGHTA and CDR2 FQGNSA. This CDR3 is built from 15 residues. This chain's CDR3 is CASSIQGAAYNEQFF. CDR3 bases: TGTGCCAGCAGTATTCAGGGGGCCGCCTACAATGAGCAGTTCTTC.

The CDR3 here is CSANRGYEQYF. The CDR3, as DNA: TGCAGTGCTAACAGGGGCTACGAGCAGTACTTC. V and J are TRBV20-1 and TRBJ2-7; 7 nucleotides align to TRBD1. V lost 4 bases and J lost 3; bases outside the gene matches: 0. The CDR3 extends over 11 amino acids. Per the germline V gene, CDR1 is DFQATT and CDR2 is SNEGSKA (reference sequence).

This chain links TRBV4-3 with TRBJ2-1; D unclear. Trimming left V 4 bases short and J 6 bases short, with 4 bases between. From germline, CDR1 is LGHNA and CDR2 YSLEER. CDR3 size: 11 residues. This CDR3 reads CASSRANEQFF. The DNA for the CDR3 is TGCGCCAGCAGCCGCGCCAATGAGCAGTTCTTC.

This chain joins TRBV6-1 and TRBJ1-1; tentatively, D is TRBD1 (6 bases). V was pared by 8 bases and J by 1 base, with 17 bases between. Germline assignment: CDR1 MNHNS and CDR2 SASEGT. The CDR3 covers 15 residues. The CDR3 coding sequence is TGTGCCAGCTACCGCGGGGGCCCCGGGAACACTGAAGCTTTCTTT. Its translation is CASYRGGPGNTEAFF.

This chain uses TRBV30 with TRBJ2-2; 9 bases map to TRBD2. Trimming took 0 bases from V and 4 from J; bases not matched to a gene: 6. Germline CDR1 and CDR2: GTSNPN and SVGIG (reference sequence). The CDR3 is 16 amino acids. The chain's CDR3 is CAWSVLAGALTGELFF. DNA for the CDR3: TGTGCCTGGAGTGTCTTAGCGGGGGCTCTCACCGGGGAGCTGTTTTTT.

The chain employs TRBV30 and TRBJ2-3; 14 bases agree with TRBD2. CDR3 size: 17 residues. V trimming: 3 bases; J trimming: 6 bases; junction bases outside the gene matches: 11. The germline CDR1 and CDR2 sequences are GTSNPN and SVGIG (reference sequence). CDR3 in amino acids: CAWRPRGLAGGGDTQYF. The DNA of the CDR3 is TGTGCCTGGAGACCCCGCGGACTAGCGGGAGGAGGGGATACGCAGTATTTT.